This is a list of T cell receptor beta chains from one sample in a study of identical twins. From the 5' RACE reads, TCRdb called clonotypes with MiXCR, one entry per CDR3 protein. The table has 400,000 to 600,000 distinct CDR3 sequences, approximately 20% seen once. These data were also reused for a study on yellow fever vaccine responses in identical twins.

The sequenced material came from CD4+ T cells sorted from blood. The receptors come from a woman aged 18-29 years in good health. Both conserved end residues are part of each CDR3. The D gene is left open where the match is weak. Size is omitted from some rows. Given values are once, few, many or a class for expanded clones.

j_gene: TRBJ2-1
d_gene: TRBD1
v_gene: TRBV5-1
abundance: few
CDR3aa: CASSFQGANEQFF
CDR3nt: TGCGCCAGCAGCTTTCAGGGGGCAAATGAGCAGTTCTTC

j_gene: TRBJ1-1
d_gene: -
v_gene: TRBV12-3/TRBV12-4
abundance: few
CDR3aa: CASSDTMNTEAFF
CDR3nt: TGTGCCAGCAGTGACACCATGAACACTGAAGCTTTCTTT

j_gene: TRBJ2-3
d_gene: TRBD1
v_gene: TRBV5-1
abundance: -
CDR3aa: CASRNEQGAGTDTQYF
CDR3nt: TGCGCCAGCAGAAACGAACAGGGGGCGGGCACAGATACGCAGTATTTT

j_gene: TRBJ2-1
d_gene: -
v_gene: TRBV12-3/TRBV12-4
abundance: -
CDR3aa: CASNYGGGANEQFF
CDR3nt: TGTGCCAGCAACTACGGGGGAGGAGCAAATGAGCAGTTCTTC

j_gene: TRBJ1-4
d_gene: -
v_gene: TRBV5-1
abundance: -
CDR3aa: CASSFTGTTNEKLFF
CDR3nt: TGCGCCAGCAGCTTCACAGGGACAACTAATGAAAAACTGTTTTTT

j_gene: TRBJ2-3
d_gene: TRBD1
v_gene: TRBV10-3
abundance: -
CDR3aa: CAINSRDRASDTQYF
CDR3nt: TGTGCCATCAACTCCCGGGACAGGGCATCAGATACGCAGTATTTT

j_gene: TRBJ2-1
d_gene: TRBD2
v_gene: TRBV7-9
abundance: few
CDR3aa: CASSLAVSGNFYNEQFF
CDR3nt: TGTGCCAGCAGCTTAGCGGTTAGCGGGAATTTCTACAATGAGCAGTTCTTC

j_gene: TRBJ2-1
d_gene: TRBD2
v_gene: TRBV6-1
abundance: -
CDR3aa: CASSSPGLAGVGEQFF
CDR3nt: TGTGCCAGCAGCTCCCCCGGACTAGCGGGAGTCGGTGAGCAGTTCTTC

j_gene: TRBJ2-6
d_gene: TRBD1
v_gene: TRBV12-3/TRBV12-4
abundance: -
CDR3aa: CASSLDRESSGANVLTF
CDR3nt: TGTGCCAGCAGCCTAGACAGGGAAAGCTCTGGGGCCAACGTCCTGACTTTC

j_gene: TRBJ2-2
d_gene: TRBD2
v_gene: TRBV24-1
abundance: -
CDR3aa: CATSDLLATGELFF
CDR3nt: TGTGCCACCAGTGACCTACTAGCGACCGGGGAGCTGTTTTTT

j_gene: TRBJ2-3
d_gene: -
v_gene: TRBV12-3/TRBV12-4
abundance: few
CDR3aa: CASTPRGPRGTDTQYF
CDR3nt: TGTGCCAGCACTCCACGGGGGCCCCGGGGCACAGATACGCAGTATTTT

j_gene: TRBJ2-6
d_gene: -
v_gene: TRBV5-1
abundance: few
CDR3aa: CASSRSDSGANVLTF
CDR3nt: TGCGCCAGCAGCCGAAGCGACTCTGGGGCCAACGTCCTGACTTTC

j_gene: TRBJ2-3
d_gene: TRBD1
v_gene: TRBV19
abundance: few
CDR3aa: CASTGKGARQDTQYF
CDR3nt: TGTGCCAGTACTGGGAAGGGGGCGAGACAAGATACGCAGTATTTT

j_gene: TRBJ2-1
d_gene: -
v_gene: TRBV27
abundance: few
CDR3aa: CASRAIARAAEQFF
CDR3nt: TGTGCCAGCAGGGCTATTGCGCGCGCGGCTGAGCAGTTCTTC

j_gene: TRBJ2-1
d_gene: -
v_gene: TRBV27
abundance: few
CDR3aa: CATSMGPKGSEQFF
CDR3nt: TGTGCCACCTCGATGGGCCCCAAGGGTAGTGAGCAGTTCTTC

j_gene: TRBJ1-3
d_gene: -
v_gene: TRBV20-1
abundance: many
CDR3aa: CSARDRAQPSGNTIYF
CDR3nt: TGCAGTGCTAGAGATAGGGCGCAGCCCTCTGGAAACACCATATATTTT

j_gene: TRBJ1-3
d_gene: -
v_gene: TRBV12-3/TRBV12-4
abundance: once
CDR3aa: CASSLSLNSGNTIYF
CDR3nt: TGTGCCAGCAGTTTAAGTCTGAACTCTGGAAACACCATATATTTT

j_gene: TRBJ2-3
d_gene: -
v_gene: TRBV20-1
abundance: -
CDR3aa: CSAVTQGPSLSTDTQYF
CDR3nt: TGCAGTGCAGTCACCCAAGGGCCTTCATTAAGCACAGATACGCAGTATTTT

j_gene: TRBJ1-1
d_gene: -
v_gene: TRBV12-3/TRBV12-4
abundance: few
CDR3aa: CASSSGKRMNTEAFF
CDR3nt: TGTGCCAGCAGTTCGGGGAAGAGAATGAACACTGAAGCTTTCTTT

j_gene: TRBJ2-7
d_gene: -
v_gene: TRBV5-1
abundance: few
CDR3aa: CASSFGQFEEQYF
CDR3nt: TGCGCCAGCAGCTTCGGACAGTTCGAAGAGCAGTACTTC

j_gene: TRBJ1-1
d_gene: TRBD1
v_gene: TRBV5-1
abundance: few
CDR3aa: CASILRGGTEAFF
CDR3nt: TGCGCCAGCATCCTCAGGGGGGGCACTGAAGCTTTCTTT

j_gene: TRBJ2-2
d_gene: TRBD2
v_gene: TRBV7-3
abundance: -
CDR3aa: CASSLNPSGATGELFF
CDR3nt: TGTGCCAGCAGCTTAAACCCTAGCGGGGCCACCGGGGAGCTGTTTTTT

j_gene: TRBJ1-1
d_gene: -
v_gene: TRBV12-3/TRBV12-4
abundance: many
CDR3aa: CASSLSMNTEAFF
CDR3nt: TGTGCCAGCAGCTTAAGCATGAACACTGAAGCTTTCTTT

j_gene: TRBJ2-1
d_gene: TRBD1
v_gene: TRBV10-3
abundance: -
CDR3aa: CAIRSGTGYNEQFF
CDR3nt: TGTGCCATCAGATCCGGGACAGGGTACAATGAGCAGTTCTTC

j_gene: TRBJ1-6
d_gene: -
v_gene: TRBV6-2/TRBV6-3
abundance: few
CDR3aa: CASSYRVGNSPLHF
CDR3nt: TGTGCCAGCAGTTACAGGGTTGGTAATTCACCCCTCCACTTT

j_gene: TRBJ1-5
d_gene: -
v_gene: TRBV12-3/TRBV12-4
abundance: few
CDR3aa: CASSLAGGYSNQPQHF
CDR3nt: TGTGCCAGCAGTTTAGCTGGGGGTTATAGCAATCAGCCCCAGCATTTT

j_gene: TRBJ1-2
d_gene: -
v_gene: TRBV4-1
abundance: many
CDR3aa: CASSQDLQAYGYTF
CDR3nt: TGCGCCAGCAGCCAAGATTTGCAGGCCTATGGCTACACCTTC

j_gene: TRBJ1-2
d_gene: TRBD1
v_gene: TRBV11-1
abundance: -
CDR3aa: CASSLATGTGSGYGYTF
CDR3nt: TGTGCCAGCAGCTTAGCCACTGGGACAGGGAGTGGCTATGGCTACACCTTC

j_gene: TRBJ2-5
d_gene: TRBD2
v_gene: TRBV5-1
abundance: few
CDR3aa: CASSSYSSGSETQYF
CDR3nt: TGCGCCAGCAGCTCCTATTCTAGCGGGAGCGAGACCCAGTACTTC

j_gene: TRBJ2-1
d_gene: TRBD2
v_gene: TRBV11-1
abundance: few
CDR3aa: CASRRTSGKMNEQFF
CDR3nt: TGTGCCAGCAGGAGGACTAGCGGGAAGATGAATGAGCAGTTCTTC

j_gene: TRBJ2-3
d_gene: TRBD2
v_gene: TRBV9
abundance: few
CDR3aa: CASSRRISGISTDTQYF
CDR3nt: TGTGCCAGCAGCCGCAGAATTAGCGGGATTAGCACAGATACGCAGTATTTT

j_gene: TRBJ2-6
d_gene: TRBD2
v_gene: TRBV5-1
abundance: -
CDR3aa: CASTPGGGAGANVLTF
CDR3nt: TGCGCCAGCACCCCGGGAGGAGGGGCTGGGGCCAACGTCCTGACTTTC

j_gene: TRBJ2-7
d_gene: TRBD1
v_gene: TRBV27
abundance: -
CDR3aa: CASSLIRDRLYEQYF
CDR3nt: TGTGCCAGCAGCCTTATCCGGGACAGGCTGTACGAGCAGTACTTC

j_gene: TRBJ2-1
d_gene: -
v_gene: TRBV6-2/TRBV6-3
abundance: -
CDR3aa: CASTRMGDGYNEQFF
CDR3nt: TGTGCCAGCACCAGAATGGGTGACGGCTACAATGAGCAGTTCTTC

j_gene: TRBJ2-1
d_gene: TRBD2
v_gene: TRBV11-2
abundance: -
CDR3aa: CASSLRGVEQFF
CDR3nt: TGTGCCAGCAGCTTACGGGGGGTTGAGCAGTTCTTC

j_gene: TRBJ2-1
d_gene: TRBD2
v_gene: TRBV28
abundance: few
CDR3aa: CASSSRRERVLDEQFF
CDR3nt: TGTGCCAGCAGCTCGAGGCGGGAGAGGGTTTTGGATGAGCAGTTCTTC

j_gene: TRBJ2-2
d_gene: -
v_gene: TRBV6-1
abundance: many
CDR3aa: CASRGSGADTGELFF
CDR3nt: TGTGCCAGCAGAGGATCGGGGGCAGACACCGGGGAGCTGTTTTTT

j_gene: TRBJ2-7
d_gene: -
v_gene: TRBV15
abundance: -
CDR3aa: CATSRGPGVNSYEQYF
CDR3nt: TGTGCCACCAGCAGAGGTCCCGGGGTAAACTCCTACGAGCAGTACTTC

j_gene: TRBJ2-2
d_gene: -
v_gene: TRBV6-5
abundance: -
CDR3aa: CASSYSAGPNTGELFF
CDR3nt: TGTGCCAGCAGTTACTCTGCCGGGCCGAACACCGGGGAGCTGTTTTTT

j_gene: TRBJ2-7
d_gene: TRBD2
v_gene: TRBV12-3/TRBV12-4
abundance: few
CDR3aa: CASAPPTSAYEQYF
CDR3nt: TGTGCCAGCGCCCCCCCGACTAGCGCCTACGAGCAGTACTTC

j_gene: TRBJ2-2
d_gene: TRBD2
v_gene: TRBV4-1
abundance: -
CDR3aa: CASRGPLRGGWTGELFF
CDR3nt: TGCGCCAGCAGGGGCCCGTTGCGGGGGGGATGGACCGGGGAGCTGTTTTTT

j_gene: TRBJ1-1
d_gene: -
v_gene: TRBV5-1
abundance: few
CDR3aa: CASSLANGWQGLNTEAFF
CDR3nt: TGCGCCAGCAGCTTGGCCAATGGGTGGCAGGGTCTGAACACTGAAGCTTTCTTT

j_gene: TRBJ2-1
d_gene: -
v_gene: TRBV10-3
abundance: -
CDR3aa: CAISEEISLDEQFF
CDR3nt: TGTGCCATCAGTGAGGAGATTAGCTTAGATGAGCAGTTCTTC

j_gene: TRBJ1-4
d_gene: -
v_gene: TRBV25-1
abundance: many
CDR3aa: CASSEPQGTNEKLFF
CDR3nt: TGTGCCAGCAGTGAGCCACAGGGCACTAATGAAAAACTGTTTTTT

j_gene: TRBJ1-1
d_gene: -
v_gene: TRBV24-1
abundance: -
CDR3aa: CATSDFPGNEAFF
CDR3nt: TGTGCCACCAGTGATTTCCCAGGGAATGAAGCTTTCTTT